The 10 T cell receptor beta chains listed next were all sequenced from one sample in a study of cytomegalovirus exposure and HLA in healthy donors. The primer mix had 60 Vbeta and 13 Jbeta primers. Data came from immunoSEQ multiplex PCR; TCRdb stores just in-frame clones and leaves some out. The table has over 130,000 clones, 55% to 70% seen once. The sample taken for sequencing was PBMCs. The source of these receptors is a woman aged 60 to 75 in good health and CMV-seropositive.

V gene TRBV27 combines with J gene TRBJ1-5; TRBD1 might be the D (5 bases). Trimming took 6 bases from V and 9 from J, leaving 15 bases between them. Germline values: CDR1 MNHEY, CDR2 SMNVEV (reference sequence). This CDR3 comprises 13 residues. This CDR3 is CASSRELGRPQHF. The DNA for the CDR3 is TGTGCCAGCAGCAGGGAACTGGGGCGGCCCCAGCATTTT.

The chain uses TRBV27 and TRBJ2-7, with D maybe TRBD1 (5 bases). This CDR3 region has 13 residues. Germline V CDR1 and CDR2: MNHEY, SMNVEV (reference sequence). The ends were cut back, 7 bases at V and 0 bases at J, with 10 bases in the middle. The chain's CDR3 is CASTPRASYEQYF. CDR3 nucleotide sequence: TGTGCCAGCACCCCCAGGGCCTCCTACGAGCAGTACTTC.

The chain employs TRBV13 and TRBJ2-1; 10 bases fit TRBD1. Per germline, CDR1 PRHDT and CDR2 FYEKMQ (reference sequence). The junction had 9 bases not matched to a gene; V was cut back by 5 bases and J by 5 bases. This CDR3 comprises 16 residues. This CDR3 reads CASSQLTGQGNNEQFF. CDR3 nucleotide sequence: TGTGCCAGCAGCCAACTAACGGGACAGGGGAACAATGAGCAGTTCTTC.

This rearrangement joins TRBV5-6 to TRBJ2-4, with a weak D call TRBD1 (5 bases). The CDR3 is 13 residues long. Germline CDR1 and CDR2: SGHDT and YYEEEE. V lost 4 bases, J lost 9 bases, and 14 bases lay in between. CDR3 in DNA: TGTGCCAGCAGCGCGAGTTCAGGGCGCATTCAGTACTTC. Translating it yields CASSASSGRIQYF.

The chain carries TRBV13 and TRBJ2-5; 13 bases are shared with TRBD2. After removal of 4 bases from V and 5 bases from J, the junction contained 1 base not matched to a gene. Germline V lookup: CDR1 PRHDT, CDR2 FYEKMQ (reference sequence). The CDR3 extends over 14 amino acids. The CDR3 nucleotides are TGTGCCAGCAGCTGGACTAGCGGGAGTGAGACCCAGTACTTC. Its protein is CASSWTSGSETQYF.

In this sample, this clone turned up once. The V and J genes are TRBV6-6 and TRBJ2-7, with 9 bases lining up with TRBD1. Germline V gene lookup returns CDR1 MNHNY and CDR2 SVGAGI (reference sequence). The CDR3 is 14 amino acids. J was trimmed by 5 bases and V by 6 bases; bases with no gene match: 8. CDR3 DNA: TGTGCCAGCAGCTCCGGGACAGGGATAAACGAGCAGTACTTC. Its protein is CASSSGTGINEQYF.

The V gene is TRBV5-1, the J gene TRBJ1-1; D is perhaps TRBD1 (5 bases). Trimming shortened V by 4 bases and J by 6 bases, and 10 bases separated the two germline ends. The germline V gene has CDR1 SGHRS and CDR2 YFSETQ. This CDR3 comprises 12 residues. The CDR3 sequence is CASSGGTAEAFF. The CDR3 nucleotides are TGCGCCAGCAGCGGGGGGACCGCTGAAGCTTTCTTT.

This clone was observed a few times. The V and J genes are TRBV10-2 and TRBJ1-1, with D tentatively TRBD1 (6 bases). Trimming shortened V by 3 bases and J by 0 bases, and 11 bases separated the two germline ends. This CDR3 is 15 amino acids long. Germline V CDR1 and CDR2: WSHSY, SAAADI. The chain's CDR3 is CASSDGGRVNTEAFF. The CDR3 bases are TGCGCCAGCAGTGACGGGGGGCGCGTGAACACTGAAGCTTTCTTT.

The CDR3 here is CASSLTPGLAGGTYNEQFF. The CDR3 DNA follows: TGCGCCAGCAGCTTGACTCCGGGACTAGCGGGAGGAACCTACAATGAGCAGTTCTTC. This chain connects TRBV5-1 to TRBJ2-1, with 15 positions matching TRBD2. The CDR3 extends over 19 amino acids. J gave up 2 bases and V 1 base, and 7 bases lay outside the gene matches. Per the germline V gene, CDR1 is SGHRS and CDR2 is YFSETQ. Drawing the rest from reference TRBV5-1 and TRBJ2-1, the complete variable domain is KAGVTQTPRYLIKTRGQQVTLSCSPISGHRSVSWYQQTPGQGLQFLFEYFSETQRNKGNFPGRFSGRQFSNSRSEMNVSTLELGDSALYLCASSLTPGLAGGTYNEQFFGPGTRLTVL.

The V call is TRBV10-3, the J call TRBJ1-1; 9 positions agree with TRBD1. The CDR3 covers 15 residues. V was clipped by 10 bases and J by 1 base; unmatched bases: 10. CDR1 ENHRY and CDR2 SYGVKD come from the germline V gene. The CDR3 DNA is TGTGCCAAAACCGTTAAGGGACAGGGGAACACTGAAGCTTTCTTT. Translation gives CAKTVKGQGNTEAFF.